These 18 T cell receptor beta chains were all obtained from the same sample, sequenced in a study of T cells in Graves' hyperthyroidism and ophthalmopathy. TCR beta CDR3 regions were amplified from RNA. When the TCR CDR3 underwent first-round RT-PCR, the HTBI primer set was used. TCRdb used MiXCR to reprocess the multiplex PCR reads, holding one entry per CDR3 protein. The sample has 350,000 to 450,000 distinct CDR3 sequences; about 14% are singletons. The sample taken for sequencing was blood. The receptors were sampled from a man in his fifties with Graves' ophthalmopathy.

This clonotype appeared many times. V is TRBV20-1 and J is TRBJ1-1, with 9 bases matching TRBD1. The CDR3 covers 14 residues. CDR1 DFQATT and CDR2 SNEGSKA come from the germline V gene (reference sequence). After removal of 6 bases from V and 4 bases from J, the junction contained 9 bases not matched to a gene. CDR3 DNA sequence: TGCAGTGCCTTGGGCCACAGGGGGCCCACTGAAGCTTTCTTT. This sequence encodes CSALGHRGPTEAFF.

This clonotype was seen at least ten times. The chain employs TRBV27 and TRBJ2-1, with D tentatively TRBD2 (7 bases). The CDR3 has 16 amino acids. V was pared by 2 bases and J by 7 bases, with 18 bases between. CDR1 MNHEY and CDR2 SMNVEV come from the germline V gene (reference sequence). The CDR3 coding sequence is TGTGCCAGCAGTTTAGGGGGGGCTGAGAGCCTGAATGAGCAGTTCTTC. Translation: CASSLGGAESLNEQFF.

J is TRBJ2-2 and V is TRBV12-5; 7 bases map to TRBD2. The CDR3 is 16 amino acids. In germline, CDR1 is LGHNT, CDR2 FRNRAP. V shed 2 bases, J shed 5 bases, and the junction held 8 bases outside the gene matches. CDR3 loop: CASGLNMGGSTGELFF. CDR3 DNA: TGTGCTAGTGGTTTGAATATGGGCGGGAGTACCGGGGAGCTGTTTTTT.

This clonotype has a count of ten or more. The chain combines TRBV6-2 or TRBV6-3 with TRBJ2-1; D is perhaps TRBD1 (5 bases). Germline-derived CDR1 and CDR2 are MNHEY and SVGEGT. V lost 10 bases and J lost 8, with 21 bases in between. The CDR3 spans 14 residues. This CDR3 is CAIAGPRTGHEQFF. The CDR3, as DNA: TGTGCCATCGCCGGGCCTAGAACAGGTCATGAGCAGTTCTTC.

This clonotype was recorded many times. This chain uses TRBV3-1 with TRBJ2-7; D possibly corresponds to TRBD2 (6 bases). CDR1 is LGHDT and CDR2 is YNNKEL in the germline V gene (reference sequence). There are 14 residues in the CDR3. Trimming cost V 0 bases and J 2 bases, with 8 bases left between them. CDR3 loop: CASSQDWRAYEQYF. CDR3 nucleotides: TGTGCCAGCAGCCAAGATTGGAGGGCCTACGAGCAGTACTTC.

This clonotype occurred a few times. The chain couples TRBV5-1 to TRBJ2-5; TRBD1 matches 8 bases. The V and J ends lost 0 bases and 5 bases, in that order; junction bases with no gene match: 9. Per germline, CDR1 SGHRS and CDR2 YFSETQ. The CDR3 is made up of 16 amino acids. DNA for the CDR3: TGCGCCAGCAGCTTGGTGTTTTCAGGGGGCGGGGAGACCCAGTACTTC. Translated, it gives CASSLVFSGGGETQYF.

The CDR3 here is CASSEVGRTDTQYF. In DNA, the CDR3 is TGTGCCAGCAGTGAAGTCGGGCGCACAGATACGCAGTATTTT. V usage is TRBV6-1 and J usage is TRBJ2-3; D uncertain. V lost 1 base to trimming and J lost 1 base, with 6 bases between them. Germline CDR1 is MNHNS and CDR2 is SASEGT. CDR3 length equals 14 residues.

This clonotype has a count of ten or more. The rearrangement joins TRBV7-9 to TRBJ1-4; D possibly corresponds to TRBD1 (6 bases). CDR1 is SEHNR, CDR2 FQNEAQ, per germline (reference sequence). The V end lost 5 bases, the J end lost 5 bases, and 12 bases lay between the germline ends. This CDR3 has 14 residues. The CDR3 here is CASSLDSSNEKLFF. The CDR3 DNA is TGTGCCAGCAGCCTGGACAGCTCAAATGAAAAACTGTTTTTT.

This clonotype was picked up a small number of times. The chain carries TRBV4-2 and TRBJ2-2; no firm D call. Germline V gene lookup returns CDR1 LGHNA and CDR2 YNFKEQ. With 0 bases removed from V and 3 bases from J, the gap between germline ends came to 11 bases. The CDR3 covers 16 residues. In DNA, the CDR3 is TGTGCCAGCAGCCAAGACCGACGCGGATACACCGGGGAGCTGTTTTTT. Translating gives CASSQDRRGYTGELFF.

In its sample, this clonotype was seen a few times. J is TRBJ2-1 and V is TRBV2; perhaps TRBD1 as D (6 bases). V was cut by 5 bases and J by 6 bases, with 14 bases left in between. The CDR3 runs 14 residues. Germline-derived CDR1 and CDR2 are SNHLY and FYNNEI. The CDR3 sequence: CASSSFRGSNEQFF. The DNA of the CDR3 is TGTGCCAGCAGTAGCTTTAGGGGGTCCAATGAGCAGTTCTTC.

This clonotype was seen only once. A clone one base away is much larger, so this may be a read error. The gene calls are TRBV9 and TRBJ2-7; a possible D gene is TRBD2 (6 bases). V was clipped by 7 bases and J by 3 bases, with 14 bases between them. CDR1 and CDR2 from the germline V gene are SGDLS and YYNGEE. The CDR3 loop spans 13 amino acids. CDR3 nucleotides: TGTGCCAGCCGTTCGGGGGACTTCTACGAGCAGTACTTC. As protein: CASRSGDFYEQYF.

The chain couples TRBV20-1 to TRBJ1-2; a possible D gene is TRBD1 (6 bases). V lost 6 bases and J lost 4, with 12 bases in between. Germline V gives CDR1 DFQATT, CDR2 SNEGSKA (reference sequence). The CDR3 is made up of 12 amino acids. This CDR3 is CSAKYRAYGYTF. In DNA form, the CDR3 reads TGCAGTGCAAAATACAGGGCCTATGGCTACACCTTC.

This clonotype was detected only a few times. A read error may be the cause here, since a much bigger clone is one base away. The CDR3 spells CVSSLERGGTYEQYF. DNA for the CDR3: TGTGTCAGCAGCTTAGAGAGGGGAGGAACCTACGAGCAGTACTTC. The chain is built from TRBV11-2 and TRBJ2-7, with D perhaps matching TRBD2 (6 bases). CDR1 SGHAT and CDR2 FQNNGV come from the germline V gene. The CDR3 contains 15 residues.

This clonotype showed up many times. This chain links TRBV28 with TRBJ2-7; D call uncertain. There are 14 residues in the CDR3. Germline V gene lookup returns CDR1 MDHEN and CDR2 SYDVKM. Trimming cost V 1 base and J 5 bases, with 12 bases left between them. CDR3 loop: CASSLSAERNEQYF. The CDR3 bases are TGTGCCAGCAGTTTATCCGCAGAGAGGAACGAGCAGTACTTC.

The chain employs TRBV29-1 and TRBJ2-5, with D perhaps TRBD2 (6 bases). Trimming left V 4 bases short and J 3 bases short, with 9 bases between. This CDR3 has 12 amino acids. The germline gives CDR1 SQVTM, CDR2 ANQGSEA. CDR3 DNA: TGCAGCGTTGTAGCGGACAAAGAGACCCAGTACTTC. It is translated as CSVVADKETQYF.

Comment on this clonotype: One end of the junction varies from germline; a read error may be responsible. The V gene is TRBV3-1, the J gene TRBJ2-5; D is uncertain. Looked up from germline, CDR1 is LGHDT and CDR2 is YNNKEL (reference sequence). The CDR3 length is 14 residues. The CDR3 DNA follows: TGTGCCAGCAGCCTGATTACAAAACAAGAGACCCAGCACTTC. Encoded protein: CASSLITKQETQHF.

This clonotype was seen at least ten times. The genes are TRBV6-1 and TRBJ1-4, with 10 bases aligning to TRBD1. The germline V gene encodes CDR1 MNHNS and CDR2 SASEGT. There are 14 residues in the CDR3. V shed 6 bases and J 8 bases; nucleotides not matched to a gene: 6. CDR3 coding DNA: TGTGCCAGCAGACGACAGGGGGCAGGGGAAAAACTGTTTTTT. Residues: CASRRQGAGEKLFF.

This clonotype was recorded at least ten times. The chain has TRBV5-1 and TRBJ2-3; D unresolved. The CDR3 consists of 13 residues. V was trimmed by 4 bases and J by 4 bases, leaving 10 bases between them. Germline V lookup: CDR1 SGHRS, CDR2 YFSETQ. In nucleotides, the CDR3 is TGCGCCAGCAGCGCGCCGGCGTCAGATACGCAGTATTTT. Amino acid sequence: CASSAPASDTQYF.